The rows below give T cell receptor beta chains drawn from one sample of a study of naive and memory T cell subsets. TCRdb re-analysed the UMI-ligation and nested PCR reads in MiXCR, keeping a single row per CDR3 protein. The table records over 100,000 distinct CDR3 sequences, 35% to 40% of them present only once. Sequencing was done on a sample of central memory CD4+ T cells from blood. The receptors shown here come from a human donor in good health. CDR3s include the opening cysteine and the closing phenylalanine or tryptophan. The D gene is left open where the match is weak. Not every row has a clone size; where given, it reads once, few, many or a size class.

CDR3aa	CDR3nt	j_gene	abundance	v_gene	d_gene
CASSPPLRTGYGYTF	TGTGCCAGCTCACCACCGTTGCGGACAGGATATGGCTACACCTTC	TRBJ1-2	NA	TRBV18	TRBD1
CASSQVGQGWGNTIYF	TGCGCCAGCAGCCAAGTCGGGCAGGGATGGGGCAACACCATATATTTT	TRBJ1-3	NA	TRBV4-1	NA
CSAALAGVYNEQFF	TGCAGTGCCGCCTTAGCGGGAGTTTACAATGAGCAGTTCTTC	TRBJ2-1	few	TRBV20-1	TRBD2
CSAPQGLGYEQYF	TGCAGTGCTCCACAGGGATTGGGCTACGAGCAGTACTTC	TRBJ2-7	many	TRBV20-1	NA
CASSLAGQGDEQYF	TGCGCCAGCAGCTTGGCGGGACAGGGAGACGAGCAGTACTTC	TRBJ2-7	few	TRBV5-1	TRBD1
CSARQGVSYEQYF	TGCAGTGCTAGACAGGGGGTCTCCTACGAGCAGTACTTC	TRBJ2-7	NA	TRBV20-1	TRBD1
CASSPRDRATGELFF	TGTGCCAGCAGTCCCCGGGACAGGGCTACCGGGGAGCTGTTTTTT	TRBJ2-2	NA	TRBV27	TRBD1
CASSQGQANYGYTF	TGTGCCAGCAGCCAGGGACAGGCTAACTATGGCTACACCTTC	TRBJ1-2	NA	TRBV16	TRBD1
CASSPRGGGLASYNEQFF	TGTGCCAGCAGTCCGAGGGGGGGCGGACTAGCGTCCTACAATGAGCAGTTCTTC	TRBJ2-1	NA	TRBV12-3/TRBV12-4	TRBD2
CSARVGDTQYF	TGCAGTGCTAGAGTCGGAGATACGCAGTATTTT	TRBJ2-3	few	TRBV20-1	NA
CASSLKGTGSSEAFF	TGTGCCAGCAGCTTAAAAGGGACAGGGTCTTCTGAAGCTTTCTTT	TRBJ1-1	NA	TRBV7-9	TRBD1
CASSVAGRNNEQFF	TGTGCCAGCAGTGTGGCGGGACGAAACAATGAGCAGTTCTTC	TRBJ2-1	NA	TRBV2	NA
CASSIGTVYGYTF	TGCGCCAGCAGCATAGGGACAGTCTATGGCTACACCTTC	TRBJ1-2	NA	TRBV5-1	TRBD1
CASSLGTSVRYNEQFF	TGTGCCAGCAGTCTCGGGACTAGTGTTCGGTACAATGAGCAGTTCTTC	TRBJ2-1	few	TRBV12-3/TRBV12-4	TRBD2
CASSEGLIQRSSNQPQHF	TGTGCCAGCAGCGAGGGGCTTATCCAGAGGTCTAGCAATCAGCCCCAGCATTTT	TRBJ1-5	NA	TRBV28	NA
CASSPYSSGYNEQFF	TGTGCCAGCAGCCCCTACTCGTCAGGCTACAATGAGCAGTTCTTC	TRBJ2-1	NA	TRBV11-2	NA
CASSPGRNQETQYF	TGTGCCAGCAGTCCAGGGCGGAACCAAGAGACCCAGTACTTC	TRBJ2-5	NA	TRBV7-3	NA
CASSVGGLSGANVLTF	TGTGCCAGCAGCGTAGGTGGGCTCTCTGGGGCCAACGTCCTGACTTTC	TRBJ2-6	once	TRBV9	NA
CASSPDRAYEQYF	TGTGCCAGCAGTCCGGACAGGGCCTACGAGCAGTACTTC	TRBJ2-7	NA	TRBV27	TRBD1
CSVEDRRQGAHEQYF	TGCAGCGTTGAAGATCGGAGACAGGGGGCCCACGAGCAGTACTTC	TRBJ2-7	few	TRBV29-1	TRBD1
CSAVPGLPYNEQFF	TGCAGTGCCGTTCCGGGACTCCCCTACAATGAGCAGTTCTTC	TRBJ2-1	NA	TRBV20-1	NA
CASTHRASGNTIYF	TGTGCCAGCACCCACCGGGCGTCTGGAAACACCATATATTTT	TRBJ1-3	few	TRBV6-2/TRBV6-3	NA
CSARSLTSGRIADTQYF	TGCAGTGCTAGATCCCTGACTAGCGGGAGAATAGCAGATACGCAGTATTTT	TRBJ2-3	NA	TRBV20-1	TRBD2
CASSIVERGTQYF	TGTGCCAGCAGCATAGTGGAGCGTGGTACGCAGTATTTT	TRBJ2-3	NA	TRBV5-8	NA
CASNSAGAGDTQYF	TGCGCCAGCAATTCAGCGGGAGCGGGAGATACGCAGTATTTT	TRBJ2-3	NA	TRBV10-1	TRBD2
CSQLERPSYNEQFF	TGCAGTCAACTAGAACGGCCCTCCTACAATGAGCAGTTCTTC	TRBJ2-1	few	TRBV20-1	NA
CASSERFADTQYF	TGTGCCAGCAGTGAAAGATTCGCAGATACGCAGTATTTT	TRBJ2-3	few	TRBV27	NA
CASSPRPGGRTSHWRNEQFF	TGTGCCAGCTCACCCCGGCCTGGCGGGAGAACATCACATTGGAGGAATGAGCAGTTCTTC	TRBJ2-1	NA	TRBV18	TRBD2
CSASVLAGVPYNEQFF	TGCAGTGCTAGTGTGCTAGCGGGAGTTCCCTACAATGAGCAGTTCTTC	TRBJ2-1	NA	TRBV20-1	TRBD2
CSAPTPQGATQYF	TGCAGTGCTCCAACCCCACAGGGGGCTACGCAGTATTTT	TRBJ2-3	NA	TRBV20-1	TRBD1
CASSPTGTTNNEQFF	TGTGCCAGCAGCCCTACCGGGACTACAAACAATGAGCAGTTCTTC	TRBJ2-1	NA	TRBV7-9	TRBD2
CASSPLVWRENYNEQFF	TGTGCCAGCAGTCCCCTAGTTTGGAGGGAGAACTACAATGAGCAGTTCTTC	TRBJ2-1	few	TRBV28	NA
CASSGQVNTEAFF	TGTGCCAGCAGCGGACAGGTGAACACTGAAGCTTTCTTT	TRBJ1-1	NA	TRBV2	TRBD1
CASSPRTHQETQYF	TGTGCCAGCAGCCCTAGGACACACCAAGAGACCCAGTACTTC	TRBJ2-5	NA	TRBV7-8	NA
CSARVDKNTEAFF	TGCAGTGCTAGGGTGGACAAGAACACTGAAGCTTTCTTT	TRBJ1-1	NA	TRBV20-1	NA
CASSRDRGNQPQHF	TGTGCCAGCAGTCGCGACAGGGGCAATCAGCCCCAGCATTTT	TRBJ1-5	NA	TRBV6-5	TRBD1
CSVNFRDTQYF	TGCAGCGTTAACTTTAGAGATACGCAGTATTTT	TRBJ2-3	few	TRBV29-1	NA
CSAPGARETQYF	TGCAGTGCTCCAGGGGCGCGGGAGACCCAGTACTTC	TRBJ2-5	NA	TRBV20-1	NA
CATSGIAGFKTGELFF	TGTGCCACCAGTGGGATAGCGGGATTTAAAACCGGGGAGCTGTTTTTT	TRBJ2-2	NA	TRBV24-1	TRBD2
CASSEDGGSYNEQFF	TGTGCCAGCAGCGAGGACGGAGGCTCCTACAATGAGCAGTTCTTC	TRBJ2-1	NA	TRBV9	NA
CASSLDPGGTDTQYF	TGCGCCAGCAGCTTGGATCCAGGGGGTACAGATACGCAGTATTTT	TRBJ2-3	few	TRBV5-1	TRBD1
CASSSHSGSETQYF	TGTGCCAGCAGTTCCCATAGCGGGAGTGAGACCCAGTACTTC	TRBJ2-5	NA	TRBV12-3/TRBV12-4	TRBD2
CSAGPGGTKRF	TGCAGTGCTGGACCAGGGGGCACTAAACGCTTC	TRBJ2-1	NA	TRBV20-1	TRBD1
CSATWTSGRGYEQYF	TGCAGTGCCACCTGGACTAGCGGGAGAGGCTACGAGCAGTACTTC	TRBJ2-7	few	TRBV20-1	TRBD2
CASSPIRGDNEQFF	TGTGCCAGCAGCCCCATTCGGGGGGACAATGAGCAGTTCTTC	TRBJ2-1	NA	TRBV5-6	TRBD2
CASSTSIGLYEQYF	TGTGCCAGCAGCACCTCTATAGGTCTCTACGAGCAGTACTTC	TRBJ2-7	few	TRBV27	NA